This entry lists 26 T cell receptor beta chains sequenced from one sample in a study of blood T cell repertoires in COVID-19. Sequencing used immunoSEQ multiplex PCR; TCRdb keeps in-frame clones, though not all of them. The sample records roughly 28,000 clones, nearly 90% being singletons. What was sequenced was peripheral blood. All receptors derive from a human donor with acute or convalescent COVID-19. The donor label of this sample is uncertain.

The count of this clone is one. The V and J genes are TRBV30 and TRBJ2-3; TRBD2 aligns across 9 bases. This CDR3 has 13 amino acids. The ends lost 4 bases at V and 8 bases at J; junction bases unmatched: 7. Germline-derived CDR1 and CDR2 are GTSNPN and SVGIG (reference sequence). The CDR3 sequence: CAWTSGAIGTQYF. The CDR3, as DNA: TGTGCCTGGACTAGCGGGGCGATCGGTACGCAGTATTTT. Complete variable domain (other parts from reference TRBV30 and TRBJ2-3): SQTIHQWPATLVQPVGSPLSLECTVEGTSNPNLYWYRQAAGRGLQLLFYSVGIGQISSEVPQNLSASRPQDRQFILSSKKLLLSDSGFYLCAWTSGAIGTQYFGPGTRLTVL.

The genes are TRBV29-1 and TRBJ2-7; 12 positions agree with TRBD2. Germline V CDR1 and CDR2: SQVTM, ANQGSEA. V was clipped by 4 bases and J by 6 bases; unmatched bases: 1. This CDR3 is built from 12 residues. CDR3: CSVGTSGAEQYF. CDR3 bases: TGCAGCGTTGGGACTAGCGGGGCCGAGCAGTACTTC.

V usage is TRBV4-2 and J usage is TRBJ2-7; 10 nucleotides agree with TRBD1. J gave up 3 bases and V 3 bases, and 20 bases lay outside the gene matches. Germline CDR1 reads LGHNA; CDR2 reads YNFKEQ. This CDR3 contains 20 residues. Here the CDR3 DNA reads TGTGCCAGCAGCCAGGACCCGGGACAGGGGTTACTAGCGATGATCTACGAGCAGTACTTC. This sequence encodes CASSQDPGQGLLAMIYEQYF.

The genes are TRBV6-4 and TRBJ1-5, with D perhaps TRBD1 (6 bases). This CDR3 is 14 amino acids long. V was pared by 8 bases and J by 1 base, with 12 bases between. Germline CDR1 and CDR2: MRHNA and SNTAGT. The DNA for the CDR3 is TGTGCCAGCTACAGGGTTGGCAGCAATCAGCCCCAGCATTTT. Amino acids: CASYRVGSNQPQHF.

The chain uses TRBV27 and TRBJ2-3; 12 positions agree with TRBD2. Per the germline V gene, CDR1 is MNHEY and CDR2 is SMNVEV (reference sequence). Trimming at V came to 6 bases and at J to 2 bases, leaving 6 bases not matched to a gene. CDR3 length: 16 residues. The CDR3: CASSLRTSGVTDTQYF. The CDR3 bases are TGTGCCAGCAGCCTCCGGACTAGCGGGGTCACAGATACGCAGTATTTT.

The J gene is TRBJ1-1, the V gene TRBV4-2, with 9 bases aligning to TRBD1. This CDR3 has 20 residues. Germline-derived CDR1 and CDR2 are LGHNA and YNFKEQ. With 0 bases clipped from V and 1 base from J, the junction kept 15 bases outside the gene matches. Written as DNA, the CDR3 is TGTGCCAGCAGCCAAGATCTGTCCGGGACAGGGACGGGGGGGAACACTGAAGCTTTCTTT. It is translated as CASSQDLSGTGTGGNTEAFF.

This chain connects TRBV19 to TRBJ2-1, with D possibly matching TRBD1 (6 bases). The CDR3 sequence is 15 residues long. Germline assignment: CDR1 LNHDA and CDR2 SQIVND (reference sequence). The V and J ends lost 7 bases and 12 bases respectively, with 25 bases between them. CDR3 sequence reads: CASTAGDGIFRGQFF. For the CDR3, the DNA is TGTGCCAGTACCGCAGGGGATGGGATTTTTCGGGGGCAGTTCTTC.

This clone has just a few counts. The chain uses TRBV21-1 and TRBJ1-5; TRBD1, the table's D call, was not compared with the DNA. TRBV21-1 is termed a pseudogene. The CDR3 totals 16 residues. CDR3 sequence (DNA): TGTGCCAGCAGCAAAGTTAACCAGGGCGCCAATCAGCCCCAGCATTTT. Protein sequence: CASSKVNQGANQPQHF.

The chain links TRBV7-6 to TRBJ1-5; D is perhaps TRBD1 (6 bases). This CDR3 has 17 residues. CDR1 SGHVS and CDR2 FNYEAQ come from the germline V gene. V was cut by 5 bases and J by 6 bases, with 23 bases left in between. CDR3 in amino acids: CASSPNFRQAGAQPQHF. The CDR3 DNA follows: TGTGCCAGCAGCCCTAACTTTCGACAGGCGGGCGCTCAGCCCCAGCATTTT.

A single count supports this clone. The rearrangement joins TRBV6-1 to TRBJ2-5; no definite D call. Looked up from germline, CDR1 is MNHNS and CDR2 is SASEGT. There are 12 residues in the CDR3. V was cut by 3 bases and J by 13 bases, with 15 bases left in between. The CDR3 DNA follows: TGTGCCAGCAGTGATGGAGACCGCACGAGGTACTTC. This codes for CASSDGDRTRYF.

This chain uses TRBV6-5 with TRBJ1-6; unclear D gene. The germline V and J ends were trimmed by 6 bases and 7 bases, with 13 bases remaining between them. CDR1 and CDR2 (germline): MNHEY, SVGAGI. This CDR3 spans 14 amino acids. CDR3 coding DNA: TGTGCCAGCAGAGACAATCCTGGGAATTCACCCCTCCACTTT. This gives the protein CASRDNPGNSPLHF.

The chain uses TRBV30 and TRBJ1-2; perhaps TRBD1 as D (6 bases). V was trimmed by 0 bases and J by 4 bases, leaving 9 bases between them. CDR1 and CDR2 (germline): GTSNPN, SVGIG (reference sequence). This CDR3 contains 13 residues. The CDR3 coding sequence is TGTGCCTGGAGTGTACAAGGGGGCTATGGCTACACCTTC. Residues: CAWSVQGGYGYTF.

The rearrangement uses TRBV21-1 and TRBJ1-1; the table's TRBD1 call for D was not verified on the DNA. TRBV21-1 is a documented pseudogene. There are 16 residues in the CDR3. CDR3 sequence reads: CASSKEDRTGITEAFF. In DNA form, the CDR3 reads TGTGCCAGCAGCAAAGAGGACAGGACCGGGATTACTGAAGCTTTCTTT.

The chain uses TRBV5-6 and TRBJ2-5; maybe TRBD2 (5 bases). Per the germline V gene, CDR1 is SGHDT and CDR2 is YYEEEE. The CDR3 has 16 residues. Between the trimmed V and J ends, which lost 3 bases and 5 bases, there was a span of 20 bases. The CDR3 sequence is CASSWRMRGPQETQYF. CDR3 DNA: TGTGCCAGCAGCTGGAGGATGAGAGGGCCCCAGGAGACCCAGTACTTC.

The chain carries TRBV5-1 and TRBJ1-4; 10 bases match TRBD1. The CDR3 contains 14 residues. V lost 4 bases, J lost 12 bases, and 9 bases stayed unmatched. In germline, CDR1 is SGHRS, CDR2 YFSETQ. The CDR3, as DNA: TGCGCCAGCAGCATACGGACAGGGGGTACCCAACTGTTTTTT. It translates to CASSIRTGGTQLFF.

Here the CDR3 DNA reads TGTGCCAGCAGTAAAAACGGACAGGGGGCTAATGAAAAACTGTTTTTT. This gives the protein CASSKNGQGANEKLFF. The chain is built from TRBV2 and TRBJ1-4; 10 bases match TRBD1. The CDR3 totals 16 residues. The ends lost 5 bases at V and 3 bases at J; junction bases unmatched: 6. Germline assignment: CDR1 SNHLY and CDR2 FYNNEI.

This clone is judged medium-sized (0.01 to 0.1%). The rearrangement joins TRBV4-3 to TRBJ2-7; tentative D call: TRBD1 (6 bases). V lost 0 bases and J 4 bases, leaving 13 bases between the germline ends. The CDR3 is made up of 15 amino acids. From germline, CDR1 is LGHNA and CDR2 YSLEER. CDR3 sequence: CASSQEVGAKYEQYF. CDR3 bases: TGCGCCAGCAGCCAAGAAGTGGGGGCTAAGTACGAGCAGTACTTC.

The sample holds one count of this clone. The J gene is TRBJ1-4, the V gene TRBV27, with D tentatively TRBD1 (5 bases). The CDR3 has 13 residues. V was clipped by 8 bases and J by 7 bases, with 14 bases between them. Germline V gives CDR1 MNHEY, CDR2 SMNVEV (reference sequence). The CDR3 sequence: CASGGELGEKLFF. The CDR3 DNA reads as TGTGCCAGCGGGGGGGAGTTAGGTGAAAAACTGTTTTTT. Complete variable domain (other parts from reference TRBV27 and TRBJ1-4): EAQVTQNPRYLITVTGKKLTVTCSQNMNHEYMSWYRQDPGLGLRQIYYSMNVEVTDKGDVPEGYKVSRKEKRNFPLILESPSPNQTSLYFCASGGELGEKLFFGSGTQLSVL.

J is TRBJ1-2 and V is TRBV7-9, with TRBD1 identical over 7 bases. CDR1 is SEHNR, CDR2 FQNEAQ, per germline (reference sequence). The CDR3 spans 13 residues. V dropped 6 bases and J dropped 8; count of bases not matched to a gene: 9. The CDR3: CASSRQGNQGYTF. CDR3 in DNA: TGTGCCAGCAGTCGACAGGGAAACCAAGGCTACACCTTC. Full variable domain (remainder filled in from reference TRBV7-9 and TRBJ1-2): DTGVSQNPRHKITKRGQNVTFRCDPISEHNRLYWYRQTLGQGPEFLTYFQNEAQLEKSRLLSDRFSAERPKGSFSTLEIQRTEQGDSAMYLCASSRQGNQGYTFGSGTRLTVV.

The CDR3 protein is CAISGTSSTLVEQFF. For the CDR3, the DNA is TGTGCCATCAGTGGGACTAGCAGCACCCTCGTCGAGCAGTTCTTC. The V call is TRBV10-3, the J call TRBJ2-1, with 8 positions matching TRBD2. The CDR3 runs 15 residues. The J segment lost 10 bases and the V segment lost 4 bases, leaving 12 bases of the junction unmatched. The germline gives CDR1 ENHRY, CDR2 SYGVKD.

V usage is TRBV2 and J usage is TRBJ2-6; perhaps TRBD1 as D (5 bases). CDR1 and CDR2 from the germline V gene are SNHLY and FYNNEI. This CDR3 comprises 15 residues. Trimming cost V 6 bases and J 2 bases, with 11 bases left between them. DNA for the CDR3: TGTGCCAGCAGGGAGACAGATACTGGGGCCAACGTCCTGACTTTC. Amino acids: CASRETDTGANVLTF.

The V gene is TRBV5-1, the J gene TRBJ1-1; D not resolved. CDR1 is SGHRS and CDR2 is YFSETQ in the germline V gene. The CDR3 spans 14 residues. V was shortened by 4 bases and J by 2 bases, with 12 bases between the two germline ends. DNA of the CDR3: TGCGCCAGCAGCCGCCTCGGCGGAAACACTGAAGCTTTCTTT. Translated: CASSRLGGNTEAFF.

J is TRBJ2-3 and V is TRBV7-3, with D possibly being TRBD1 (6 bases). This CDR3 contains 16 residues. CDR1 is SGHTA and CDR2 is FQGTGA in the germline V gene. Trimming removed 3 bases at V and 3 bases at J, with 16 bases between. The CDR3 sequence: CASSFPGEQGTDTQYF. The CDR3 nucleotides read TGTGCCAGCAGCTTCCCCGGGGAACAGGGAACAGATACGCAGTATTTT.

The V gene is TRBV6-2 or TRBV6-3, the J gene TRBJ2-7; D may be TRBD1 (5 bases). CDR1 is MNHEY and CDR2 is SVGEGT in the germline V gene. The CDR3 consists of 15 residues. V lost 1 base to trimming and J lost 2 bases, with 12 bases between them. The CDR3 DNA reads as TGTGCCAGCAGTTACTTACTACAGGTAACCTACGAGCAGTACTTC. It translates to CASSYLLQVTYEQYF.

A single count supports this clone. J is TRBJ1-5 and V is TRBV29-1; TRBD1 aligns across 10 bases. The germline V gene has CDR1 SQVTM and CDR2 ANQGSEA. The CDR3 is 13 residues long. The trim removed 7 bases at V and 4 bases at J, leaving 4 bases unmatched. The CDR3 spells CSALGQGNQPQHF. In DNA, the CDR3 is TGCAGCGCCTTGGGACAGGGGAATCAGCCCCAGCATTTT.

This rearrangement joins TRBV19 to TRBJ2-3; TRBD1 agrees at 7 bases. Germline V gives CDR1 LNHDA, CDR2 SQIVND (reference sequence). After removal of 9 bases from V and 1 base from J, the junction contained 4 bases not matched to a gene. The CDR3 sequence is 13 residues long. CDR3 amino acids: CASGTERTDTQYF. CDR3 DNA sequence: TGTGCCAGCGGGACAGAACGCACAGATACGCAGTATTTT.